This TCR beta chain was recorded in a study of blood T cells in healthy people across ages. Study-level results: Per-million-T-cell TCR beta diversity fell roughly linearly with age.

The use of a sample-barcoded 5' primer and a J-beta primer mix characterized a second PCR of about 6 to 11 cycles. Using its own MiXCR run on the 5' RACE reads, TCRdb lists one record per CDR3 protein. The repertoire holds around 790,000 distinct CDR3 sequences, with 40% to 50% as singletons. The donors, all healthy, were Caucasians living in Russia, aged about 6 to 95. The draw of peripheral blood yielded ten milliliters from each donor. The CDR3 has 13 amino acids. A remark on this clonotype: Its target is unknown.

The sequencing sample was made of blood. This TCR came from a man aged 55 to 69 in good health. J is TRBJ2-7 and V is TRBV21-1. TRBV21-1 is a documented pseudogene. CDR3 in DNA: TGTGCCAGCAGCAAAGTGGGTAACTACGAGCAGTACTTC. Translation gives CASSKVGNYEQYF.